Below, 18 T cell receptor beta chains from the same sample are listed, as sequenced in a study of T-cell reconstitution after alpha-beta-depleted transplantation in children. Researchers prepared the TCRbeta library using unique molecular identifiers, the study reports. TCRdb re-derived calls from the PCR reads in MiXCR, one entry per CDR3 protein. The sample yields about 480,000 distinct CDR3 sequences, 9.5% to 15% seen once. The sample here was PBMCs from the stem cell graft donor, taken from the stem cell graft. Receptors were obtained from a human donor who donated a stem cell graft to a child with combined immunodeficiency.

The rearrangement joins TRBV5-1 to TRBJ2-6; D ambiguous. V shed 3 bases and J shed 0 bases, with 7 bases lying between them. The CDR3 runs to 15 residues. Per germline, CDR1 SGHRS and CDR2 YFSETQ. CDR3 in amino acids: CASSSEASGANVLTF. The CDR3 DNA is TGCGCCAGCAGCTCCGAGGCCTCTGGGGCCAACGTCCTGACTTTC.

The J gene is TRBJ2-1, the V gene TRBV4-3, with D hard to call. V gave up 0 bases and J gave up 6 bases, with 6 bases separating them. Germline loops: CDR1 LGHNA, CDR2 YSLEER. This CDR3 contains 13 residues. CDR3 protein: CASSQDLGNEQFF. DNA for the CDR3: TGCGCCAGCAGCCAAGATCTGGGCAATGAGCAGTTCTTC.

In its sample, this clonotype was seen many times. CDR3 residues: CAISESVGSYEQYF. For the CDR3, the DNA is TGTGCCATCAGTGAGTCGGTCGGATCCTACGAGCAGTACTTC. The genes are TRBV10-3 and TRBJ2-7; D gene unclear. The CDR3 has 14 amino acids. Germline V CDR1 and CDR2: ENHRY, SYGVKD. The V end lost 0 bases, the J end lost 1 base, and 7 bases lay between the germline ends.

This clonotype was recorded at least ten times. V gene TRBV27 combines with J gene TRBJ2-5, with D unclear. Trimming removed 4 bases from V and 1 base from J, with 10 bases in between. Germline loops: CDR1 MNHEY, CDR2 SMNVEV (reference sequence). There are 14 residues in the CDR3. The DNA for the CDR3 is TGTGCCAGCAGTTCTTGGCGGACCCAAGAGACCCAGTACTTC. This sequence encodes CASSSWRTQETQYF.

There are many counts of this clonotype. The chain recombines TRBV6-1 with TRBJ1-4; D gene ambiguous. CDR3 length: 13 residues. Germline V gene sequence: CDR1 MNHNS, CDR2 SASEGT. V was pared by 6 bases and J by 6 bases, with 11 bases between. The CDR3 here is CASSRRADEKLFF. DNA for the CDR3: TGTGCCAGCAGCCGCCGGGCAGATGAAAAACTGTTTTTT.

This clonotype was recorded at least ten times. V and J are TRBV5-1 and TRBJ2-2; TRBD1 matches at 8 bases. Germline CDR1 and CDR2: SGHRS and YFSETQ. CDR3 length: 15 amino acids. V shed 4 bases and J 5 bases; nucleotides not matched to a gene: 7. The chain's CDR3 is CASSTDRVGTGELFF. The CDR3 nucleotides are TGCGCCAGCAGCACGGACAGGGTTGGGACCGGGGAGCTGTTTTTT.

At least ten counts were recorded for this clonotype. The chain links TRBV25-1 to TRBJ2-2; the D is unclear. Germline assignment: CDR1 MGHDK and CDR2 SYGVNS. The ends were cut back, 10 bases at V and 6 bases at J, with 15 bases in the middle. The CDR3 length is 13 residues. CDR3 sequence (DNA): TGTGCCAACCTTGGTCCGACTTCCGGGGAGCTGTTTTTT. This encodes CANLGPTSGELFF.

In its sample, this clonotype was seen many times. CDR3 DNA sequence: TGTGCCAGCAGTTACTCGGGGGTTTCTTTCTTT. The encoded protein is CASSYSGVSFF. The V gene is TRBV6-5, the J gene TRBJ1-1; tentative D call: TRBD1 (5 bases). Germline assignment: CDR1 MNHEY and CDR2 SVGAGI. V lost 0 bases to trimming and J lost 12 bases, with 8 bases between them. CDR3 length: 11 residues.

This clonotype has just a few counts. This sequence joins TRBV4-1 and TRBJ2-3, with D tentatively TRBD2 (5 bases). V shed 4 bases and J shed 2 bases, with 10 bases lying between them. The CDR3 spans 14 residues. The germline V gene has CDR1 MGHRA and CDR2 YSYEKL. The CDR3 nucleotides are TGCGCCAGCAGCCCTACAGCGGTCACAGATACGCAGTATTTT. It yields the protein CASSPTAVTDTQYF.

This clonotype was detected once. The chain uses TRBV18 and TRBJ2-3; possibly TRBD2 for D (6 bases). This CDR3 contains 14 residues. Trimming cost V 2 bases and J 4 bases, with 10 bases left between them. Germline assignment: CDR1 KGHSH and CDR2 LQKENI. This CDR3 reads CASSPKEGPDTQYF. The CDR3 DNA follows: TGTGCCAGCTCACCAAAGGAGGGACCAGATACGCAGTATTTT.

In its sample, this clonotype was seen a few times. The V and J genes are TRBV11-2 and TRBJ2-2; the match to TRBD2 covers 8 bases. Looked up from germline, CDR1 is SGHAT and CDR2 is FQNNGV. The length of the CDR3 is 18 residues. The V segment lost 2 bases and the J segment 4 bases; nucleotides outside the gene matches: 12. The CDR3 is CASSLRGSGTTGTGELFF. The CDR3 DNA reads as TGTGCCAGCAGCTTAAGGGGTAGCGGGACCACGGGCACCGGGGAGCTGTTTTTT.

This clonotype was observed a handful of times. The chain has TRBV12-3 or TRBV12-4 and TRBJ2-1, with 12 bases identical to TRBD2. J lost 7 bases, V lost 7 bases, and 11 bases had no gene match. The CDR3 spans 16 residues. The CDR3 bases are TGTGCCAGCAACCGAACTAGCGGGGGGACACAAAATGAGCAGTTCTTC. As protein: CASNRTSGGTQNEQFF.

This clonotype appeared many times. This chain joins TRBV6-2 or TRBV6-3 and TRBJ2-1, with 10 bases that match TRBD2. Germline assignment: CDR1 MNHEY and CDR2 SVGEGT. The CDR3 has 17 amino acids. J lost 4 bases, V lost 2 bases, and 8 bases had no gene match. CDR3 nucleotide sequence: TGTGCCAGCAGTTACCCCATAGCGGGAGGCTTATACAATGAGCAGTTCTTC. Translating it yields CASSYPIAGGLYNEQFF.

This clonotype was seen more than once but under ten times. CDR3 sequence: CASSYSMGTGVIAFF. CDR3 sequence (DNA): TGTGCCAGCAGTTACAGTATGGGGACAGGGGTAATAGCTTTCTTT. The chain uses TRBV6-5 and TRBJ1-1; the match to TRBD1 covers 10 bases. V gave up 2 bases and J gave up 10 bases; unmatched junction bases: 10. The CDR3 contains 15 residues. Germline V gives CDR1 MNHEY, CDR2 SVGAGI.

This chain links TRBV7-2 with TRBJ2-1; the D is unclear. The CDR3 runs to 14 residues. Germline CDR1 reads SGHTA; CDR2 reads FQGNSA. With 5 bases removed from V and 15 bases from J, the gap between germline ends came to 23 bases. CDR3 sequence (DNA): TGTGCCAGCAGCCCGGACCCGTCAGGTTTAATCTGGTTCTTC. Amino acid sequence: CASSPDPSGLIWFF.

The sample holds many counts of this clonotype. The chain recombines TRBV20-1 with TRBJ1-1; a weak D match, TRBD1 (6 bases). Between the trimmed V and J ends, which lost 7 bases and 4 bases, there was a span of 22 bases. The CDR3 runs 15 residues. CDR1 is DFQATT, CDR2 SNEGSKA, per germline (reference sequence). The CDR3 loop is CSGGDILKGSTEAFF. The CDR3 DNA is TGCAGTGGCGGGGACATCCTAAAGGGGAGCACTGAAGCTTTCTTT.

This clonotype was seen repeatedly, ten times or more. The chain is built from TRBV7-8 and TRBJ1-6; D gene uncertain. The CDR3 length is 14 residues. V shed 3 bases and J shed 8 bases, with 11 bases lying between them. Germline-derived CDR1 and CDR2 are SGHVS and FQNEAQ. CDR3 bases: TGTGCCAGCAGCTTTGGACCGGAAGATTCACCCCTCCACTTT. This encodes CASSFGPEDSPLHF.

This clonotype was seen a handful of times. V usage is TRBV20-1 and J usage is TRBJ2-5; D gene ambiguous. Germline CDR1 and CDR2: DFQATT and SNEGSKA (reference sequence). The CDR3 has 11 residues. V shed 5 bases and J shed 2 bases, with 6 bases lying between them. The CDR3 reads CSAPTQETQYF. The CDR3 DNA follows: TGCAGTGCTCCGACGCAAGAGACCCAGTACTTC.